This T cell receptor beta chain was recovered during a study of early T cells in non-severe SARS-CoV-2 infection (dated by TCRdb to the early 2020s). Looking at the study overall: TCR sequencing used bulk RNA from unsorted whole blood, so alpha and beta chains could not be paired.

The CDR1 and CDR2 encoded by the germline V gene are SGHTA and FQGNSA. V is cut by 1 base and J by 7 bases, and the space between the germline ends is 14 bases. From the cysteine up to the phenylalanine, the CDR3 has a length of 14 residues. The only DNA kept is the CDR3, 42 bases in frame from the first base. This clonotype was counted a few times. Its specific antigen is unknown. Base qualities are not provided; no much larger clone lies one nucleotide away. The full study reports these points: VDJdb matching was skewed toward anti-spike CD8 responses and likely underestimated virus-specific expansions by missing private and CD4 specificities.

Libraries were constructed by 5' RACE. The run used a NextSeq 500. Unique molecular identifiers were attached to individual cDNA molecules in the TCR library protocol so that sequencing error and PCR bias could be corrected. Sequencing covered both TCR alpha and beta chains, and within each sample the abundances of alpha and beta sequences were tightly co-correlated. On the study's bioinformatics: Decombinator V4 was used to annotate TCR sequences for V gene, J gene and CDR3. TCRs were defined as expanded if a significant change between any two time points was detected under a Poisson model with p below 0.0001. TCR abundances were normalised to the total number of TCRs sequenced in each sample and reported as counts per million. TRAV1-2 paired with TRAJ12, TRAJ20 or TRAJ33 defined MAIT TCRs, while TRAV10 paired with TRAJ18 defined iNKT TCRs. A search of VDJdb, accessed on 1 November 2021, was run for TCRs annotated to CMV, EBV and SARS-CoV-2, with TCRs annotated for multiple antigens excluded. Through fastp at Q25 and MiXCR, TCRdb rebuilt clones from the public reads, retaining in-frame beta chains. Rows with one shared CDR3 protein collapse into an entry with the most common genes and DNA. The V and J calls follow TCRdb's processing rather than the paper's. This sample gives under 60,000 distinct CDR3 sequences in total; 8% to 10% of them show up just once. 4% to 5% of the sample is taken by the ten largest.

Set within a cohort of healthcare workers in London, UK, this nested case-control study involved weekly PCR testing of nasopharyngeal swabs along with blood sampling. Between 23 and 31 March 2020, the week of the UK lockdown, healthcare workers were enrolled and then followed up weekly for as long as 16 weeks. The sequenced sample was whole blood. This chain is built from TRBV7-2 and TRBJ2-7; the D call is possibly TRBD1 or TRBD2, each sharing 5 bases. The TCR originated in an adult who was a healthcare worker with PCR-confirmed SARS-CoV-2 infection or an uninfected control (not recorded which). The sequence in DNA is TGTGCCAGCAGCTTAGGGGGGTTGTCGGAGGAGCAGTACTTC. The resulting protein is CASSLGGLSEEQYF.